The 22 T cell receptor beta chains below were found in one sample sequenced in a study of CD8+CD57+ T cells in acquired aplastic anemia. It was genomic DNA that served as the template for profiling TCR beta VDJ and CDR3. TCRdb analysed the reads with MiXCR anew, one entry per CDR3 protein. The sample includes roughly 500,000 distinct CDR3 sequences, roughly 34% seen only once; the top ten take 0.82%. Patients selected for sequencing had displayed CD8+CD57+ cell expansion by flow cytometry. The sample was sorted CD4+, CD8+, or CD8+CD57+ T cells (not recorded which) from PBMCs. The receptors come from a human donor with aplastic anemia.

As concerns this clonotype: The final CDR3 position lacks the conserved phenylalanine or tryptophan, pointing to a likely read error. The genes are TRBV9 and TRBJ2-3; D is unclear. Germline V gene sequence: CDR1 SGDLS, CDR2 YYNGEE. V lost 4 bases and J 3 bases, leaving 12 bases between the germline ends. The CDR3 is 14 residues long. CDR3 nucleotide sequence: TGTGCCAGCAGCCCTCGGGCTTTTACAGATACGCAGTATCTT. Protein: CASSPRAFTDTQYL.

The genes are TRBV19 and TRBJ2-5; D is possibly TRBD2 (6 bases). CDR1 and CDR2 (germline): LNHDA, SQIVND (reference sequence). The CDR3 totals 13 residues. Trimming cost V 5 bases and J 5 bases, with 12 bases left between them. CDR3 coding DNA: TGTGCCAGTAGTTACCCTAGCGTGGAGACCCAGTACTTC. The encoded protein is CASSYPSVETQYF. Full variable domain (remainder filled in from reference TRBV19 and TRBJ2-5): DGGITQSPKYLFRKEGQNVTLSCEQNLNHDAMYWYRQDPGQGLRLIYYSQIVNDFQKGDIAEGYSVSREKKESFPLTVTSAQKNPTAFYLCASSYPSVETQYFGPGTRLLVL.

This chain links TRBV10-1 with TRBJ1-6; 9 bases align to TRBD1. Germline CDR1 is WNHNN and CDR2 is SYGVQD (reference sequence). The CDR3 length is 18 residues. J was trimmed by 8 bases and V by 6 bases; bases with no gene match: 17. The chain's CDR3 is CASSQQNGPGQGYSPLHF. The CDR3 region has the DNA TGCGCCAGCAGCCAGCAAAATGGGCCGGGACAGGGTTATTCACCCCTCCACTTT.

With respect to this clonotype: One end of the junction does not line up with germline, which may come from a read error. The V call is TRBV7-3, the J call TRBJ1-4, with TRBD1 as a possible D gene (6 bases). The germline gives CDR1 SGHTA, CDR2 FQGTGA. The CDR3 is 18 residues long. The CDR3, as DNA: TGTGCCAGCAGCTTAACGGCCGGGGGCCGGGACCGAAATGAAAAACTGCTTTTT. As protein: CASSLTAGGRDRNEKLLF.

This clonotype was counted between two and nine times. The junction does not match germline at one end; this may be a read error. The CDR3 bases are TGTGCCAGCAGTTTCAGGGGGTCCCATTATGGCTACACCTTC. This translates into CASSFRGSHYGYTF. The chain is built from TRBV10-3 and TRBJ1-2; TRBD1 matches at 7 bases. This CDR3 is built from 14 residues. Germline CDR1 and CDR2: ENHRY and SYGVKD.

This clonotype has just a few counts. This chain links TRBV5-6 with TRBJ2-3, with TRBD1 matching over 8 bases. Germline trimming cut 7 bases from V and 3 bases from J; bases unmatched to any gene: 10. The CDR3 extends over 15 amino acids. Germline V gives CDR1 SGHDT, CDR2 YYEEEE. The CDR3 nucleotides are TGTGCCAGCTGCTCCGGACAGGGAATAACAGATACGCAGTATTTT. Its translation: CASCSGQGITDTQYF. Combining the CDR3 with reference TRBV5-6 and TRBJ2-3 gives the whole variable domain DAGVTQSPTHLIKTRGQQVTLRCSPKSGHDTVSWYQQALGQGPQFIFQYYEEEERQRGNFPDRFSGHQFPNYSSELNVNALLLGDSALYLCASCSGQGITDTQYFGPGTRLTVL.

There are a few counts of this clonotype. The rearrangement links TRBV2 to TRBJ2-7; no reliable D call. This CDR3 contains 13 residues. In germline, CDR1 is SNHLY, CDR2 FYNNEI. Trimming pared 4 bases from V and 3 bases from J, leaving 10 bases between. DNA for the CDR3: TGTGCCAGCAGTGTGGGATTCCTCTACGAGCAGTACGTC. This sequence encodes CASSVGFLYEQYV.

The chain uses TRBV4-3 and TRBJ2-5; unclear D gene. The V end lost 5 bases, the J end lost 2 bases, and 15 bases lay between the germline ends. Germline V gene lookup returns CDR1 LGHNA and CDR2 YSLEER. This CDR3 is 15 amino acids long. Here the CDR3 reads CASSSYSRKQETQYF. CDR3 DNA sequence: TGCGCCAGCAGCTCCTACTCGCGGAAGCAAGAGACCCAGTACTTC.

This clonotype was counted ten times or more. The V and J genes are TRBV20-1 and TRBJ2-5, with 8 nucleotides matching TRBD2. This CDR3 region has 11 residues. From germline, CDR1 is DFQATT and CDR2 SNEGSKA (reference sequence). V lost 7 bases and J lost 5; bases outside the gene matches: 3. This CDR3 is CSETSGETQYF. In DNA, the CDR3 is TGCAGTGAAACTAGCGGTGAGACCCAGTACTTC.

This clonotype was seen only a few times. CDR3 residues: CSANPGGGGSENEQYF. The CDR3 DNA sequence: TGCAGTGCTAACCCCGGGGGAGGCGGGAGTGAAAACGAGCAGTACTTC. The chain employs TRBV20-1 and TRBJ2-7; TRBD2 aligns across 7 bases. J gave up 5 bases and V 4 bases, and 17 bases lay outside the gene matches. The V gene's germline CDR1 is DFQATT and CDR2 SNEGSKA (reference sequence). CDR3 size: 16 residues.

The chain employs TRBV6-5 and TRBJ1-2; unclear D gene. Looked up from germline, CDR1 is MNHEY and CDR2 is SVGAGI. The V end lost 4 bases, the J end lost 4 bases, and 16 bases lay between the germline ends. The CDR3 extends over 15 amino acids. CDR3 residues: CASSSLTRLGYGYTF. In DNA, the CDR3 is TGTGCCAGCAGTTCCTTAACTCGCTTGGGCTATGGCTACACCTTC.

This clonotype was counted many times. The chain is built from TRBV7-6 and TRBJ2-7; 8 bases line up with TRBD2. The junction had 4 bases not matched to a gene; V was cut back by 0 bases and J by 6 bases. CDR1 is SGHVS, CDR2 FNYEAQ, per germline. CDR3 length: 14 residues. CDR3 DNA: TGTGCCAGCAGCTTAGCCGAGCGGGAGCTCGAGCAGTACTTC. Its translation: CASSLAERELEQYF. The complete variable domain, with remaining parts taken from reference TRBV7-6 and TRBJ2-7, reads GAGVSQSPRYKVTKRGQDVALRCDPISGHVSLYWYRQALGQGPEFLTYFNYEAQQDKSGLPNDRFSAERPEGSISTLTIQRTEQRDSAMYRCASSLAERELEQYFGPGTRLTVT.

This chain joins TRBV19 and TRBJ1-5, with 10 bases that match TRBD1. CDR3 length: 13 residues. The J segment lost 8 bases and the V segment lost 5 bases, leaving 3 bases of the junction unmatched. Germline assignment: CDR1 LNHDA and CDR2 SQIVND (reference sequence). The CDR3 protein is CASSRDRGEPQHF. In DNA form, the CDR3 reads TGTGCCAGTAGTCGGGACAGGGGTGAGCCCCAGCATTTT.

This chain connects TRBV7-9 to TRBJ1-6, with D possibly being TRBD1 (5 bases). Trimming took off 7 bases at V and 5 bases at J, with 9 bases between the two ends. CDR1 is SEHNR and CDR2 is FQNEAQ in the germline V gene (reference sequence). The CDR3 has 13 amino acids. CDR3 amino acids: CASIRDHNSPLHF. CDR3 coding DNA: TGTGCCAGCATACGGGACCATAATTCACCCCTCCACTTT.

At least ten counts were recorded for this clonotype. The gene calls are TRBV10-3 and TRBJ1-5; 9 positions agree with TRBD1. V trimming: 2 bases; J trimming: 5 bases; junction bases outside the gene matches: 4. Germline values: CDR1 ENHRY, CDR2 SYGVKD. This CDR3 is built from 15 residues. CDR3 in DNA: TGTGCCATCAGTGAGGGACAGGGGCCCGATCAGCCCCAGCATTTT. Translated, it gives CAISEGQGPDQPQHF.

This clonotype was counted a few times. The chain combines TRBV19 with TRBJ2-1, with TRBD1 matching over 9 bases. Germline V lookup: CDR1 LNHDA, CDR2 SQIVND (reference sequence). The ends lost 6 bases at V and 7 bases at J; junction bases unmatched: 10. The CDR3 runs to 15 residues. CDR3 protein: CASRTPGQGTNEQFF. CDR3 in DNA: TGTGCCAGTAGGACACCGGGACAGGGAACAAATGAGCAGTTCTTC. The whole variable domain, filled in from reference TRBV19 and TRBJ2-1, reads DGGITQSPKYLFRKEGQNVTLSCEQNLNHDAMYWYRQDPGQGLRLIYYSQIVNDFQKGDIAEGYSVSREKKESFPLTVTSAQKNPTAFYLCASRTPGQGTNEQFFGPGTRLTVL.

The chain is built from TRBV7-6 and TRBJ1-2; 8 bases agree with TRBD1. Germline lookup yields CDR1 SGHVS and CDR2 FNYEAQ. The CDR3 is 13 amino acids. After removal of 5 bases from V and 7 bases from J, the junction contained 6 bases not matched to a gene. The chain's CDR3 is CASSAPGGTGYTF. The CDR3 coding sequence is TGTGCCAGCAGCGCCCCAGGGGGCACTGGCTACACCTTC.

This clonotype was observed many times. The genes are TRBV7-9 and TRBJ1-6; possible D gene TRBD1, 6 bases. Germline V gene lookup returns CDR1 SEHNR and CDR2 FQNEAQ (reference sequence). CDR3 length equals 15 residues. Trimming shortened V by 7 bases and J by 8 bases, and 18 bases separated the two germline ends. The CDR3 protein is CASTPEGRGDSPLHF. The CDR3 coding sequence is TGTGCCAGCACCCCAGAGGGGAGGGGGGATTCACCCCTCCACTTT.

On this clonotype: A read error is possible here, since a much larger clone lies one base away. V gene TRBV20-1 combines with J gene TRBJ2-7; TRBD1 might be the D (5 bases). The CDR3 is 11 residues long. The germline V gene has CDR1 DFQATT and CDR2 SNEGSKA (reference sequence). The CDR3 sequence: CGAILRDEQYF. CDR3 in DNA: TGCGGTGCTATCCTCAGGGACGAGCAGTACTTC.

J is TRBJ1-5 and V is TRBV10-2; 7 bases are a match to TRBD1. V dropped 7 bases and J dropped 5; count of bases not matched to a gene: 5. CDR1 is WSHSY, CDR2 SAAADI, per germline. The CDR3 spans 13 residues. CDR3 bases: TGCGCCAGCACCCTCCAGGGGGATCAGCCCCAGCATTTT. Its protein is CASTLQGDQPQHF.

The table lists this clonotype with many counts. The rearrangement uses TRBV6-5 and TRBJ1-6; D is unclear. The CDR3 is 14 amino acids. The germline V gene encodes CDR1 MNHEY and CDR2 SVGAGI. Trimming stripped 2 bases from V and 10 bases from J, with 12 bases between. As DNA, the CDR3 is TGTGCCAGCAGTTACCCCTCAGGATTGTCACCCCTCCACTTT. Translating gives CASSYPSGLSPLHF.

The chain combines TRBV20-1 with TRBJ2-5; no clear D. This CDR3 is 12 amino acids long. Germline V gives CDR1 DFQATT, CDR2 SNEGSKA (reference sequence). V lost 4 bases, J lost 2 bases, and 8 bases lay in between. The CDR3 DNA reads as TGCAGTGCTAATAAAGCACAAGAGACCCAGTACTTC. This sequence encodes CSANKAQETQYF.